The present TCR beta chain was sequenced within a study of Ad26.COV2.S vaccination and SARS-CoV-2 variants (dated by TCRdb to 2020 to 2022). At the level of the whole study: Donors in the vaccine arm were drawn from COV1001, a multicentre, randomized, double-blind, placebo-controlled phase I-IIa trial testing Ad26.COV2.S in healthy adults. Participants in the trial were split at random into five groups of five each, receiving low-dose or high-dose Ad26.COV2.S once or twice, or else placebo on both occasions. Investigators remained blinded to trial group allocation during experiments and outcome assessment. TCRbeta repertoire sequencing served as the tool for gauging how specific and how broad the SARS-CoV-2-reactive T cell receptors were following Ad26.COV2.S vaccination. The TCR-sequenced set comprised approximately 32 samples: some 19 Ad26.COV2.S vaccine recipients, 5 placebo recipients and 8 SARS-CoV-2 convalescent individuals. Ad26.COV2.S was administered intramuscularly at a dose of 5x10^10 or 1x10^11 viral particles, either as one shot or as two shots given 56 days apart.

Taken from cysteine to phenylalanine, the CDR3 has 17 residues. Only the CDR3 part of the read is kept: 51 bases, read in frame from the first base. After removal of 1 base from V and 2 bases from J, the junction retains 7 bases not matched to a gene. Sequences SGHTA (CDR1) and FQGNSA (CDR2) are obtained from the germline V gene. General findings and caveats noted by the study authors: Vaccine and placebo recipients had similar non-spike TCR breadth, a finding consistent with the vaccine containing only spike. The authors noted that the TCR breadth and depth analyses may have underestimated total T cell responses. Substantial breadth of spike-specific CD8+ and CD4+ T cell responses was reported after vaccination. The study was not powered to compare responses between vaccine doses or regimens. Spike-specific TCR breadth was higher in Ad26.COV2.S recipients than in placebo recipients (P = 0.0014).

The immunoSEQ Assay was the method used to sequence TCRbeta CDR3 regions. After extraction, genomic DNA underwent amplification by bias-controlled multiplex PCR, followed by high-throughput sequencing. The paper's data handling went like this. To quantify the absolute abundance of every unique TCRbeta CDR3 region, sequences were collapsed and filtered. T cell fraction was estimated by normalization of TCRbeta template counts to usable DNA, with usable DNA being measured through amplification of reference genes present in all nucleated cells. Repertoire TCRs were annotated as SARS-CoV-2-specific when V gene, CDR3 amino acid sequence and J gene were exactly matched to a known reactive TCR set. MIRA supplied the reference SARS-CoV-2 TCR set, which was filtered for enrichment in COVID-19-positive ImmuneCODE repertoires so that public or cross-reactive TCRs were removed. Drawing on the MIRA antigens, annotated TCRs were analysed further at the level of specific ORF or position within ORF. Breadth was defined as the number of annotated unique rearrangements divided by the total number of unique productive rearrangements, and depth was defined as the summed frequency of the annotated unique rearrangements. Two-sided Wilcoxon rank-sum tests were used to compare TCR breadth between groups. TCRdb retrieved this table from immuneACCESS and kept in-frame rearrangements only. Not all clones are present; in checked studies, unresolved V genes account for under half, and no reason is known for the remainder. V, J and clone size are taken as reported in that table, and D and trimming were inferred from the DNA itself. This sample lists about 680,000 clones; more than 80% were detected once. The biggest ten clones account for roughly 1.5% of the sample.

Worth noting for this clone: What this receptor recognizes is not known. Qualities for individual bases were not recorded, and no much larger clone is one base off.

The meaning of the sample's treatment or condition label: over 15 received Ad26.COV2.S at low or high dose, single or two shots; 5 received placebo; per-sample allocation not given. Repertoires of vaccine and placebo recipients were sequenced from samples collected on day 63 after the first injection. Cohort 1b enrolled 25 adults aged 18-55 years at a single site in Boston, USA, between 29 July and 7 August 2020. Ad26.COV2.S was a replication-incompetent adenovirus type 26 vector expressing a prefusion-stabilized SARS-CoV-2 spike protein from the original Wuhan strain. The clonotype comes from a person aged 18 to 65 who received the Ad26.COV2.S COVID-19 vaccine or a placebo. The chain is assembled from TRBV7-2 and TRBJ2-2; 7 central nucleotides agree with TRBD2. Material: peripheral blood, obtained in a trial of Ad26.COV2.S vaccine versus placebo. The base sequence is TGTGCCAGCAGCTTAGATCAGCTAGCGGCCAACACCGGGGAGCTGTTTTTT. The encoded protein is CASSLDQLAANTGELFF.